The 18 T cell receptor beta chains listed next were all sequenced from one sample in a study of cytomegalovirus exposure and HLA in healthy donors. It was with 60 Vbeta and 13 Jbeta primers that the PCR ran. The protocol was immunoSEQ multiplex PCR, while the TCRdb copy is restricted to in-frame clones and leaves out a portion. Of tens of thousands of clones listed, approximately 80% are singletons. The source material was PBMCs. The receptors stem from a woman aged 18-29 years in good health and CMV-seropositive.

V gene TRBV7-9 combines with J gene TRBJ2-2; 10 bases line up with TRBD1. Unmatched junction bases numbered 12, after V lost 7 bases and J lost 7 bases. Germline assignment: CDR1 SEHNR and CDR2 FQNEAQ (reference sequence). CDR3 length equals 16 residues. DNA of the CDR3: TGTGCCAGCACCTATCTTGGGACAGGGGTAGTCGGGGAGCTGTTTTTT. It translates to CASTYLGTGVVGELFF. Variable domain in full (rest from reference TRBV7-9 and TRBJ2-2): DTGVSQNPRHKITKRGQNVTFRCDPISEHNRLYWYRQTLGQGPEFLTYFQNEAQLEKSRLLSDRFSAERPKGSFSTLEIQRTEQGDSAMYLCASTYLGTGVVGELFFGEGSRLTVL.

In this sample, this clone turned up once. This chain joins TRBV27 and TRBJ2-7; maybe TRBD2 (5 bases). The CDR3 has 14 amino acids. Germline lookup yields CDR1 MNHEY and CDR2 SMNVEV (reference sequence). Deletions cut 6 bases from V and 3 bases from J, with 15 bases between. DNA of the CDR3: TGTGCCAGCAGGAGGGAGCAACAACACTACGAGCAGTACTTC. It codes for CASRREQQHYEQYF.

This clone was observed once. Sequence at one end of the junction differs from germline and may be a read error. The gene calls are TRBV6-6 and TRBJ1-5, with 7 bases identical to TRBD1. The germline V gene has CDR1 MNHNY and CDR2 SVGAGI (reference sequence). The CDR3 extends over 16 amino acids. The chain's CDR3 is CASSLSPTGRDHPQHF. In DNA, the CDR3 is TGTGCCAGCAGTTTATCCCCGACAGGGCGGGATCATCCCCAGCATTTT.

The CDR3 region has the DNA TGTGCCAGCAGTTACTCGCAGGGGCCTGAAGCTTTCTTT. Protein: CASSYSQGPEAFF. This sequence joins TRBV6-5 and TRBJ1-1, with a weak D call TRBD1 (6 bases). V was shortened by 0 bases and J by 6 bases, with 8 bases between the two germline ends. The length of the CDR3 is 13 residues. The germline CDR1 and CDR2 sequences are MNHEY and SVGAGI.

The gene calls are TRBV6-4 and TRBJ1-1; no firm D call. The V end lost 9 bases, the J end lost 4 bases, and 18 bases lay between the germline ends. Germline CDR1 and CDR2: MRHNA and SNTAGT. The CDR3 totals 14 residues. The CDR3 sequence: CARANLLHSTEAFF. The CDR3 DNA reads as TGTGCCAGGGCCAATTTGTTACACAGCACTGAAGCTTTCTTT.

The chain has TRBV13 and TRBJ2-1; maybe TRBD1 (6 bases). This CDR3 comprises 17 residues. The V gene's germline CDR1 is PRHDT and CDR2 FYEKMQ (reference sequence). Trimming stripped 5 bases from V and 7 bases from J, with 24 bases between. DNA of the CDR3: TGTGCCAGCAGCGCCCGCCCCCTGGCAGCCACAGGGAATGAGCAGTTCTTC. Its protein product is CASSARPLAATGNEQFF.

The genes are TRBV7-2 and TRBJ1-3, with D possibly being TRBD1 (5 bases). Trimming removed 4 bases at V and 0 bases at J, with 10 bases between. The CDR3 totals 15 residues. Germline CDR1 and CDR2: SGHTA and FQGNSA. The CDR3 reads CASSSSGSSGNTIYF. In nucleotides, the CDR3 is TGTGCCAGCAGCTCATCAGGGTCCTCTGGAAACACCATATATTTT. Looking up the rest from reference TRBV7-2 and TRBJ1-3 gives the full variable domain: GAGVSQSPSNKVTEKGKDVELRCDPISGHTALYWYRQSLGQGLEFLIYFQGNSAPDKSGLPSDRFSAERTGGSVSTLTIQRTQQEDSAVYLCASSSSGSSGNTIYFGEGSWLTVV.

The rearrangement links TRBV14 to TRBJ2-7, with D unresolved. Deletions cut 1 base from V and 3 bases from J, with 7 bases between. Per germline, CDR1 SGHDN and CDR2 FVKESK. The CDR3 contains 13 residues. The CDR3 DNA follows: TGTGCCAGCAGCCAAGTCCCCAACTACGAGCAGTACTTC. Translation: CASSQVPNYEQYF.

This chain links TRBV27 with TRBJ2-1; TRBD2 matches 8 bases. The CDR3 totals 13 residues. Trimming at V came to 5 bases and at J to 10 bases, leaving 7 bases not matched to a gene. Germline-derived CDR1 and CDR2 are MNHEY and SMNVEV (reference sequence). The CDR3 reads CASSIGGAGEQFF. The CDR3 DNA sequence: TGTGCCAGCAGTATCGGGGGGGCGGGAGAGCAGTTCTTC.

The rearrangement uses TRBV6-1 and TRBJ1-6, with D perhaps matching TRBD1 (5 bases). Deletions cut 6 bases from V and 3 bases from J, with 12 bases between. This CDR3 is built from 15 residues. CDR1 is MNHNS and CDR2 is SASEGT in the germline V gene. In DNA form, the CDR3 reads TGTGCCAGCAGCCTGGGGGGGGACTATAATTCACCCCTCCACTTT. Translated, it gives CASSLGGDYNSPLHF.

The chain recombines TRBV7-2 with TRBJ1-5; 8 bases agree with TRBD1. This CDR3 spans 17 amino acids. Trimming took 1 base from V and 3 from J; bases not matched to a gene: 8. Germline CDR1 is SGHTA and CDR2 is FQGNSA. The CDR3 protein is CASSLELGTGSNQPQHF. CDR3 coding DNA: TGTGCCAGCAGCTTAGAACTCGGGACAGGTTCCAATCAGCCCCAGCATTTT. Drawing the rest from reference TRBV7-2 and TRBJ1-5, the complete variable domain is GAGVSQSPSNKVTEKGKDVELRCDPISGHTALYWYRQSLGQGLEFLIYFQGNSAPDKSGLPSDRFSAERTGGSVSTLTIQRTQQEDSAVYLCASSLELGTGSNQPQHFGDGTRLSIL.

In regard to this clone: An end of the junction differs from the germline gene, which may be a read error. The sample holds other DNA sequences that translate to the same CDR3. This sequence joins TRBV19 and TRBJ2-1; no clear D. The CDR3 spans 13 residues. CDR1 LNHDA and CDR2 SQIVND come from the germline V gene (reference sequence). CDR3 in DNA: TGTGCTAGTAGTGGCCTTTCCTACAATGAGCAGTTCTTC. Protein: CASSGLSYNEQFF.

The V gene is TRBV11-1, the J gene TRBJ2-4, with a possible D match to TRBD2 (6 bases). This CDR3 spans 16 amino acids. Trimming removed 5 bases at V and 0 bases at J, with 14 bases between. The germline gives CDR1 SGHAT, CDR2 FQDESV (reference sequence). This chain's CDR3 is CASSPDVGLAKNIQYF. The CDR3 DNA follows: TGTGCCAGCAGCCCCGACGTGGGACTAGCCAAAAACATTCAGTACTTC.

V is TRBV7-9 and J is TRBJ2-1; D might be TRBD2 (6 bases). The V end lost 2 bases, the J end lost 5 bases, and 10 bases lay between the germline ends. Germline lookup yields CDR1 SEHNR and CDR2 FQNEAQ (reference sequence). The CDR3 consists of 14 residues. The CDR3 is CASSLTGLHNEQFF. The CDR3 DNA reads as TGTGCCAGCAGCTTAACAGGACTACACAATGAGCAGTTCTTC.

This rearrangement joins TRBV6-5 to TRBJ2-5, with 8 bases identical to TRBD2. The end of the DNA is better explained by TRBJ2-7, so the J call may be wrong. The CDR3 runs 14 residues. From germline, CDR1 is MNHEY and CDR2 SVGAGI. The CDR3 DNA reads TGTGCCAGCAGAGACCTAGCGGGTATGAACGAGCAGTACTTC. Amino acids: CASRDLAGMNEQYF.

The J gene is TRBJ2-2, the V gene TRBV19, with D hard to call. This CDR3 region has 13 residues. Germline-derived CDR1 and CDR2 are LNHDA and SQIVND (reference sequence). The ends were cut back, 3 bases at V and 1 base at J, with 3 bases in the middle. The CDR3 DNA reads TGTGCCAGTAGTATGCGGAACACCGGGGAGCTGTTTTTT. Translating gives CASSMRNTGELFF.

The chain couples TRBV30 to TRBJ2-5; TRBD2 matches at 8 bases. TRBJ2-7 explains the end of the DNA better; the J call may be wrong. The V gene's germline CDR1 is GTSNPN and CDR2 SVGIG (reference sequence). The CDR3 extends over 14 amino acids. The CDR3 protein is CAWRTGTRAYEQYF. Written as DNA, the CDR3 is TGTGCCTGGAGGACCGGGACTAGGGCATACGAGCAGTACTTC.

This sequence joins TRBV27 and TRBJ2-7; 8 bases agree with TRBD1. Per germline, CDR1 MNHEY and CDR2 SMNVEV (reference sequence). The ends lost 3 bases at V and 2 bases at J; junction bases unmatched: 3. This CDR3 comprises 14 residues. DNA of the CDR3: TGTGCCAGCAGTTTGGGACAGGCTCCCTACGAGCAGTACTTC. It yields the protein CASSLGQAPYEQYF.